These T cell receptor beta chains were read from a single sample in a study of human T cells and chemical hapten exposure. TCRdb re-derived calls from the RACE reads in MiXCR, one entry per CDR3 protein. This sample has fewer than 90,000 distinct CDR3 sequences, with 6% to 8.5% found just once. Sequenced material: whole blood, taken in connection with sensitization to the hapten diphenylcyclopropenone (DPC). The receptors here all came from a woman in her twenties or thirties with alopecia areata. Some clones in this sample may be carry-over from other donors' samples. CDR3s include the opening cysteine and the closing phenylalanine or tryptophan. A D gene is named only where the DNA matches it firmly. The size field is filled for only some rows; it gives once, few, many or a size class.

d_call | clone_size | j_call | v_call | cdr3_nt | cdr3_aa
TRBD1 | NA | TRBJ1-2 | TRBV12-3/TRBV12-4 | TGTGCCAGCAGTTTATTTGACAGGGTACAGGCTTTACGGTATGGCTACACCTTC | CASSLFDRVQALRYGYTF
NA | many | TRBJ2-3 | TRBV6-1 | TGTGCCAGCAGTGACCGGTTCGGCACAGATACGCAGTATTTT | CASSDRFGTDTQYF
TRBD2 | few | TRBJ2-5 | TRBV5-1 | TGCGCCAGCAGCCCAGGATTGGTCAGCGGGGGGAAAGAGACCCAGTACTTC | CASSPGLVSGGKETQYF
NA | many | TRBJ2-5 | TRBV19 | TGTGCCAGTTACACAAGGACCCAGTACTTC | CASYTRTQYF
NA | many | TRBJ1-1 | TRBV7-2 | TGTGCCAGCAGCTTAGGTCCGGACACTGAAGCTTTCTTT | CASSLGPDTEAFF
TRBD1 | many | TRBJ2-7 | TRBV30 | TGTGCCTGGAGTGTACCCGAGACAGGGCACCACGAGCAGTACTTC | CAWSVPETGHHEQYF
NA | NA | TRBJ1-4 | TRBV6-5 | TGTGCCAGCAGCCTCCTCCCTAATGAAAAACTGTTTTTT | CASSLLPNEKLFF
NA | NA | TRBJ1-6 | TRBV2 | TGTGCCAGCAGTGAATTGGTGGGCGGCTATAATTCACCCCTCCACTTT | CASSELVGGYNSPLHF
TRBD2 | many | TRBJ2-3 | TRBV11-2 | TGTGCCAGCAGCTCCCTAGCGGGGGTGAGCACAGATACGCAGTATTTT | CASSSLAGVSTDTQYF
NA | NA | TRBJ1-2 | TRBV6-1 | TGTGCCAGCAGTGAAGGGACAGCTTTGACCTCCAACTATGGCTACACCTTC | CASSEGTALTSNYGYTF
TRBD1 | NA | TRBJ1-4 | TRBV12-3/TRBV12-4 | TGTGCCAGCCAAAGGGACAGGGACAATGAAAAACTGTTTTTT | CASQRDRDNEKLFF
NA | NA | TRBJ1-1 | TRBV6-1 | TGTGCCAGCAGTGATACCATAGGAGTGGCTTTCTTT | CASSDTIGVAFF
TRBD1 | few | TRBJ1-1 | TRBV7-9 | TGTGCCAGCAGCTCTCAAGGGACAGTCACTGAAGCTTTCTTT | CASSSQGTVTEAFF
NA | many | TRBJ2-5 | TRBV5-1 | TGCGCCAGCAGCCCTGACCCCCGTACCAGAGAGACCCAGTACTTC | CASSPDPRTRETQYF
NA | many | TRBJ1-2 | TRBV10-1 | TGCGCCAGCAGTGAGAGCCTGGGCCCAATCTATGGCTACACCTTC | CASSESLGPIYGYTF
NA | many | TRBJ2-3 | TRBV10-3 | TGTGCCATCAGCACAAGATCCAGTAGCAGCAGCACAGATACGCAGTATTTT | CAISTRSSSSSTDTQYF
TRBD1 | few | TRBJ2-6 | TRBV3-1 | TGTGCCAGCAGCCAAGAAGGACAGGGGTTTGGGGCCAACGTCCTGACTTTC | CASSQEGQGFGANVLTF
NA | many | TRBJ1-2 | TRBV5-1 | TGCGCCAGCAGCGCCGGGGGACACACTAACTATGGCTACACCTTC | CASSAGGHTNYGYTF
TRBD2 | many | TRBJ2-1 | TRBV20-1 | TGCAGTGCCCTAACCCCTAGCGGGGGATACTCCTACAATGAGCAGTTCTTC | CSALTPSGGYSYNEQFF
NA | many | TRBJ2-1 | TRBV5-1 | TGCGCCAGCAGCTTGGCCACCCTCTCCTACAATGAGCAGTTCTTC | CASSLATLSYNEQFF
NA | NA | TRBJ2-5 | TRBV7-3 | TGTGCCAGCAGCTTAGGGCAGTACCAAGAGACCCAGTACTTC | CASSLGQYQETQYF
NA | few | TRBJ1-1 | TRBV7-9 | TGTGCCAGCAGCTTAGGGTCCCGGACTGAAGCTTTCTTT | CASSLGSRTEAFF
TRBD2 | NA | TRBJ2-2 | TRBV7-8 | TGTGCCAGCAGTTCCGGGGAGGGTACAAACACCGGGGAGCTGTTTTTT | CASSSGEGTNTGELFF
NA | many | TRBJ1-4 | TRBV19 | TGTGCCAGTAGTATGGGGACTGCGCCCGAAAAACTGTTTTTT | CASSMGTAPEKLFF
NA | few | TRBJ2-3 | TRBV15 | TGTGCCACCAGCAGGGAGGGAGATGGCACAGATACGCAGTATTTT | CATSREGDGTDTQYF
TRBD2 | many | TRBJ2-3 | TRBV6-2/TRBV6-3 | TGTGCCAGCAGTTACGGGACTAGCGCGGCCCGATCCACAGATACGCAGTATTTT | CASSYGTSAARSTDTQYF
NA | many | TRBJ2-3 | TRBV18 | TGTGCCAGCTCACCATTGAAGAGCACAGATACGCAGTATTTT | CASSPLKSTDTQYF
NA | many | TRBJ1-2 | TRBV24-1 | TGTGCCACCAGTGATTTGCAACAGGGCTATGGCTACACCTTC | CATSDLQQGYGYTF
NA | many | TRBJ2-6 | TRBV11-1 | TGTGCCAGCAGCTTAGACCTACAGAGCTCTGGGGCCAACGTCCTGACTTTC | CASSLDLQSSGANVLTF
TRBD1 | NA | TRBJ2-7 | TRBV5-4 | TGTGCCAGCAGCCCAATGACAGGGGGCACCTACGAGCAGTACTTC | CASSPMTGGTYEQYF
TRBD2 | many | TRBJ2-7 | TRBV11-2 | TGTGCCAGCAGTTCGGGACTAGAGCAGTACTTC | CASSSGLEQYF
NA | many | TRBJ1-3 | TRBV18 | TGTGCCAGCTCCGCGGGAGCCCTATGGGAAGGAAACACCATATATTTT | CASSAGALWEGNTIYF
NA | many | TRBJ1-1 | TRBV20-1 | TGCAGTGCGAGCGGACAGTGGAGGGGTGAGGTCACTGAAGCTTTCTTT | CSASGQWRGEVTEAFF
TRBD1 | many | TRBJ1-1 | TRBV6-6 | TGTGCCAGCAGTTTCCACCCGGGACAGGGGCGGGGGAACACTGAAGCTTTCTTT | CASSFHPGQGRGNTEAFF
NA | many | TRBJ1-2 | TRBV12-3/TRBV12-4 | TGTGCCAGCAGATTAGGGGCGGACTATGGCTACACCTTC | CASRLGADYGYTF
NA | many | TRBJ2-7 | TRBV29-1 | TGCAGCGTTCGACACCAACCCTACGAGCAGTACTTC | CSVRHQPYEQYF
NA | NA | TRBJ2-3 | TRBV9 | TGTGCCAGCAGCGTACGGGAGACAGATACGCAGTATTTT | CASSVRETDTQYF
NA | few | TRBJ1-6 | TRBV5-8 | TGTGCCAGCAGCTTTTCTAGTACAGATCCTTCCATCCCCCTCCACTTT | CASSFSSTDPSIPLHF
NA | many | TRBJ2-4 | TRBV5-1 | TGCGCCAGCAGCACCACTCCACAGGGATCGCTTGCCAAAAACATTCAGTACTTC | CASSTTPQGSLAKNIQYF
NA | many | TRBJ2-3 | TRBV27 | TGTGCCAGCAGTTTAAGGCCCGGGACCACAGATACGCAGTATTTT | CASSLRPGTTDTQYF
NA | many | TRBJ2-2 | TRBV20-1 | TGCAGTGCTAGTCGGGGAATCGGGGAGCTGTTTTTT | CSASRGIGELFF
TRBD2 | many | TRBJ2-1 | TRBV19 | TGTGCCAGTAGTGTTACTAGCGGGGGGGCCTGGAATGAGCAGTTCTTC | CASSVTSGGAWNEQFF
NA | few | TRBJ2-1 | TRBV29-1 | TGCAGCGTTGTAGGGCAGGGCTACAATGAGCAGTTCTTC | CSVVGQGYNEQFF
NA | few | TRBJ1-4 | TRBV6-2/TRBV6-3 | TGTGCCAGCAGTTATTCGACAGATTCAACTAATGAAAAACTGTTTTTT | CASSYSTDSTNEKLFF
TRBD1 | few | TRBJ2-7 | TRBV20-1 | TGCAGTGCACTCCAGGGGGCAAACTCCTACGAGCAGTACTTC | CSALQGANSYEQYF
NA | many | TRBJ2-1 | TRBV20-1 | TGCAGTGCCATGCATTGGGGTGGCAATGAGCAGTTCTTC | CSAMHWGGNEQFF
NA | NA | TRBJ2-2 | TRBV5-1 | TGCGCCAGCAGGGAGCAGTACACCGGGGAGCTGGTTTTT | CASREQYTGELVF
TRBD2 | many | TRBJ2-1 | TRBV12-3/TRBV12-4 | TGTGCCAGCCGCTCTGGGGAGGGCGGGGAGCAGTTCTTC | CASRSGEGGEQFF
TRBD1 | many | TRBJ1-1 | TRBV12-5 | TGTGCTAGTGGTCTTCTTCCCGTGACAGGGGTAATGAACACTGAAGCTTTCTTT | CASGLLPVTGVMNTEAFF
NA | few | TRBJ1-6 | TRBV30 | TGTGCCTGGAGTGTATCCCGAAACTCACCCCTCCACTTT | CAWSVSRNSPLHF
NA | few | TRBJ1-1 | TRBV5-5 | TGTGCCAGCAGCTTTCGTCCCGCGACGGGGACTGAAGCTTTCTTT | CASSFRPATGTEAFF
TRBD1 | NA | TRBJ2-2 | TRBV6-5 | TGTGCCAGCAGTTTGCGCCCGGGACAGGGGGACACCGGGGAGCTGTTTTTT | CASSLRPGQGDTGELFF
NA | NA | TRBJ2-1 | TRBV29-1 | TGCAGCGCGCGTGGGTCTGACTCCCACAATGAGCAGTTCTTC | CSARGSDSHNEQFF
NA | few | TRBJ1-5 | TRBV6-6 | TGTGCCAGCAGTCCCCGGGACGGAGCAGGTCAGCCCCAGCATTTT | CASSPRDGAGQPQHF